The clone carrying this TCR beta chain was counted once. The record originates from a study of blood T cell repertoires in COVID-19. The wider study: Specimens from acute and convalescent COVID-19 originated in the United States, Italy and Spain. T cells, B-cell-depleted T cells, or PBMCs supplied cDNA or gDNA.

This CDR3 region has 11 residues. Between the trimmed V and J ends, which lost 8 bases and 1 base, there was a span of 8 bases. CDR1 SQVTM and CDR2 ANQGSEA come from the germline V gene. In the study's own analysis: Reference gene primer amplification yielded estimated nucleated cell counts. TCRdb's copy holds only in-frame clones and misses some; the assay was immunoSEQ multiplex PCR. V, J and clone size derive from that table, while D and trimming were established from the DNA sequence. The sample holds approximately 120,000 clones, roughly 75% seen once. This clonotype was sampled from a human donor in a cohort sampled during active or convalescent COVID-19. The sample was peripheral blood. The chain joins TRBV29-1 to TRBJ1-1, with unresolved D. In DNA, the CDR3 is TGCAGCATTAACAAGAACACTGAAGCTTTCTTT. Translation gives CSINKNTEAFF.